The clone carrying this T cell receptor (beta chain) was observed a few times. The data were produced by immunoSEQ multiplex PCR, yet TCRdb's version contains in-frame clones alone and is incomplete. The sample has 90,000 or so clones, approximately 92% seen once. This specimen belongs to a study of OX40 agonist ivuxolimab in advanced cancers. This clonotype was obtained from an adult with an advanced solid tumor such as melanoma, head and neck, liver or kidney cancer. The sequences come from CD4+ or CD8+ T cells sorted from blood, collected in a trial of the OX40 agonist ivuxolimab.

CDR3 DNA: TGTGCCAGCAGTGACTCGAAAAGGGACACCGGGGAGCTGTTTTTT. This gives the protein CASSDSKRDTGELFF. The V gene is TRBV6-4, the J gene TRBJ2-2; the D is unclear. Germline V gene sequence: CDR1 MRHNA, CDR2 SNTAGT. There are 15 residues in the CDR3. V lost 0 bases to trimming and J lost 3 bases, with 8 bases between them.